One TCR beta chain is described in this entry. In the original processing: Estimates of nucleated cell counts were drawn from the amplification of reference gene primers. Produced via immunoSEQ multiplex PCR; TCRdb's table is partial and in-frame only. For V, J and clone size, that table is used; D and trimming come from the DNA. Among around 100,000 clones, around four fifths were seen once, and the ten largest hold roughly 31%. The sample belongs to a study of blood T cell repertoires in COVID-19. As for the study in general: Acute and convalescent COVID-19 samples came from the United States, Italy and Spain. Sample material is recorded as cDNA or gDNA derived from T cells, B-cell-depleted T cells, or PBMCs.

The sequenced sample was peripheral blood. The TCR sequence derives from a man between 65 and 85 years old with active or convalescent COVID-19.

The CDR3 loop is CASSSPGQFEETQYF. The CDR3 DNA reads as TGTGCCAGCAGCTCCCCGGGACAGTTCGAAGAGACCCAGTACTTC. The chain uses TRBV5-4 and TRBJ2-5, with 7 bases identical to TRBD1. The CDR3 contains 15 residues. Trimming cost V 3 bases and J 3 bases; bases outside gene matches: 8. CDR1 SGHNT and CDR2 YYREEE come from the germline V gene (reference sequence).